The source of this T cell receptor beta chain is a study of cytomegalovirus exposure and HLA in healthy donors. Deletions cut 3 bases from V and 6 bases from J, with 12 bases between. The CDR3 has 13 residues. Germline loops: CDR1 LNHDA, CDR2 SQIVND (reference sequence). Donors were ostensibly healthy at sampling, although undocumented immune exposures were probable. Primers for the PCR totalled 60 Vbeta and 13 Jbeta. The repertoire was sequenced with immunoSEQ multiplex PCR; TCRdb's copy has only in-frame clones and lacks some. The sample gives 150,000 to 200,000 clones, 81% of which show up once; approximately 2% is in the top ten.

Sequencing input: PBMCs. The chain links TRBV19 to TRBJ2-7; D gene unclear. This receptor was obtained from a woman under 30 in good health and CMV-seronegative. In DNA, the CDR3 is TGTGCCAGTAGTATTCATTTATGGGCCGAGCAGTACTTC. Protein: CASSIHLWAEQYF.